The source of this T cell receptor beta chain is a study of T cells in Graves' hyperthyroidism and ophthalmopathy. Regarding the study as a whole: Blood held most thyroid clonotypes expanded above 0.001 frequency.

From RNA transcripts, TCR beta CDR3 regions were amplified. Carried out on the TCR CDR3, a first-round RT-PCR used the HTBI primer set. One entry per CDR3 protein, called by TCRdb with MiXCR from the multiplex PCR reads. Among a few hundred thousand distinct CDR3 sequences, approximately 23% were seen once, and the ten largest hold roughly 49%. The CDR3 is 13 amino acids. CDR1 and CDR2 (germline): SGHRS, YFSETQ. Trimming stripped 4 bases from V and 2 bases from J, with 9 bases between. About this clonotype: What it recognizes is unknown.

The study excluded patients with uncontrolled infection, other autoimmune disease, pregnancy or lactation. Clinical symptoms, serum thyroxine and TRAb, thyroid ultrasound and orbital computed tomography together formed the diagnostic basis. PBMCs were obtained from over 8.5 ml fresh peripheral blood. The source is a woman between 65 and 79 years old with Graves' ophthalmopathy. The chain uses TRBV5-1 and TRBJ2-5; D may be TRBD2 (5 bases). Sequences were obtained from blood. CDR3 bases: TGCGCCAGCAGCAACGGGGTTCAAGAGACCCAGTACTTC. This gives the protein CASSNGVQETQYF.